This T cell receptor (beta chain) was observed in a study of T cell repertoires in cytomegalovirus infection. By share, this clonotype counts as medium-sized. The antigen is unknown. TCRdb re-called the reads through MiXCR, storing one row per CDR3 protein. The sample shows 46,000 or so distinct CDR3 sequences, roughly 20% of them seen only once. This CDR3 comprises 17 residues. J was trimmed by 5 bases and V by 4 bases; bases with no gene match: 13. CDR1 is SGHAT and CDR2 is FQNNGV in the germline V gene. Input material: PBMCs, sequenced either directly or after in vitro stimulation (not recorded which). This sequence was found in a human donor in good health (CMV status not recorded). Some clones in this sample may be carry-over from other donors' samples. This chain connects TRBV11-2 to TRBJ2-1, with 8 positions matching TRBD2. The CDR3 is CASSSGTAGVRDNEQFF. Written as DNA, the CDR3 is TGTGCCAGCAGCTCAGGCACAGCGGGAGTCAGGGACAATGAGCAGTTCTTC.